What follows are 23 T cell receptor beta chains derived from one specimen sequenced in a study of control samples from healthy donors and cancer patients. TCRdb's table, derived via immunoSEQ multiplex PCR, lists solely in-frame clones and lacks some. The repertoire holds 170,000 or so clones, with approximately 90% as singletons. The sequenced sample was blood. Source of these receptors: a man between 25 and 39 years old in good health.

The J gene is TRBJ1-5, the V gene TRBV19; D is ambiguous. Trimming took off 3 bases at V and 6 bases at J, with 9 bases between the two ends. The CDR3 sequence is 13 residues long. Germline CDR1 LNHDA, CDR2 SQIVND (reference sequence). The CDR3 is CASSMELAQPQHF. The CDR3, as DNA: TGTGCCAGTAGTATGGAGTTGGCTCAGCCCCAGCATTTT.

J is TRBJ2-4 and V is TRBV28; TRBD1 matches at 8 bases. The CDR3 is made up of 17 amino acids. Trimming at V came to 7 bases and at J to 2 bases, leaving 13 bases not matched to a gene. Germline CDR1 reads MDHEN; CDR2 reads SYDVKM. CDR3 amino acids: CASIDRGWGTTKNIQYF. CDR3 in DNA: TGTGCCAGCATTGACAGGGGTTGGGGCACGACCAAAAACATTCAGTACTTC. The full variable domain, rest sourced from reference TRBV28 and TRBJ2-4, is DVKVTQSSRYLVKRTGEKVFLECVQDMDHENMFWYRQDPGLGLRLIYFSYDVKMKEKGDIPEGYSVSREKKERFSLILESASTNQTSMYLCASIDRGWGTTKNIQYFGAGTRLSVL.

The rearrangement links TRBV5-1 to TRBJ1-1; TRBD1 is a possible D gene (6 bases). The CDR3 loop spans 15 amino acids. Looked up from germline, CDR1 is SGHRS and CDR2 is YFSETQ. V was trimmed by 1 base and J by 0 bases, leaving 10 bases between them. The chain's CDR3 is CASSLTGKLNTEAFF. The CDR3 coding sequence is TGCGCCAGCAGCTTGACAGGGAAATTGAACACTGAAGCTTTCTTT.

The chain combines TRBV5-4 with TRBJ2-5; 14 bases align to TRBD2. The CDR3 consists of 16 residues. Trimming removed 4 bases from V and 5 bases from J; junction bases left unmatched: 7. In germline, CDR1 is SGHNT, CDR2 YYREEE (reference sequence). The CDR3 spells CASSPGLAGGPETQYF. The CDR3 coding sequence is TGTGCCAGCAGCCCTGGACTAGCGGGGGGCCCGGAGACCCAGTACTTC.

The CDR3 region has the DNA TGTGCCAGCAGCGAGAGCTATGGCTACACCTTC. Amino acids: CASSESYGYTF. V gene TRBV12-3 or TRBV12-4 combines with J gene TRBJ1-2; D is uncertain. This CDR3 region has 11 residues. Trimming cost V 6 bases and J 4 bases, with 6 bases left between them.

The chain combines TRBV19 with TRBJ2-3; TRBD1 matches 10 bases. From germline, CDR1 is LNHDA and CDR2 SQIVND (reference sequence). The J segment lost 3 bases and the V segment lost 4 bases, leaving 13 bases of the junction unmatched. This CDR3 has 18 amino acids. The CDR3 bases are TGTGCCAGTAGTACACCTATCTGGACAGGGGGTAAGACAGATACGCAGTATTTT. It yields the protein CASSTPIWTGGKTDTQYF.

This clone was counted only a few times. Distinct nucleotide sequences in the sample also encode this CDR3. CDR3 loop: CASSSSYEQYF. The CDR3, as DNA: TGTGCCAGCAGTTCCTCCTACGAGCAGTACTTC. The chain employs TRBV27 and TRBJ2-7; D is ambiguous. This CDR3 has 11 residues. V was cut by 4 bases and J by 0 bases, with 1 base left in between. Germline values: CDR1 MNHEY, CDR2 SMNVEV (reference sequence).

The CDR3 DNA reads TGTGCCAGCATCGACCGGGACAGGGTTCACAACTATGGCTACACCTTC. It yields the protein CASIDRDRVHNYGYTF. V is TRBV2 and J is TRBJ1-2; 9 bases align to TRBD1. With 7 bases clipped from V and 2 bases from J, the junction kept 11 bases outside the gene matches. CDR1 is SNHLY and CDR2 is FYNNEI in the germline V gene. This CDR3 is built from 16 residues. The variable domain in full, completed from reference TRBV2 and TRBJ1-2, reads EPEVTQTPSHQVTQMGQEVILRCVPISNHLYFYWYRQILGQKVEFLVSFYNNEISEKSEIFDDQFSVERPDGSNFTLKIRSTKLEDSAMYFCASIDRDRVHNYGYTFGSGTRLTVV.

The chain recombines TRBV11-2 with TRBJ1-5; TRBD1 might be the D (6 bases). The V gene's germline CDR1 is SGHAT and CDR2 FQNNGV. The CDR3 sequence is 15 residues long. V was trimmed by 5 bases and J by 3 bases, leaving 14 bases between them. This CDR3 reads CASSGGGHHNQPQHF. The CDR3 bases are TGTGCCAGCAGCGGGGGGGGACACCACAATCAGCCCCAGCATTTT.

The genes are TRBV27 and TRBJ1-2; the D is unclear. CDR3 length: 13 amino acids. Germline assignment: CDR1 MNHEY and CDR2 SMNVEV (reference sequence). Trimming pared 2 bases from V and 6 bases from J, leaving 10 bases between. The DNA for the CDR3 is TGTGCCAGCAGTTTAAGAGTAGGAGATGGCTACACCTTC. Its protein product is CASSLRVGDGYTF.

The J gene is TRBJ2-7, the V gene TRBV27; a weak D match, TRBD1 (6 bases). This CDR3 is 14 amino acids long. Germline lookup yields CDR1 MNHEY and CDR2 SMNVEV (reference sequence). The V and J ends lost 5 bases and 2 bases respectively, with 13 bases between them. CDR3 in amino acids: CASSPRTVPYEQYF. CDR3 sequence (DNA): TGTGCCAGCAGTCCGCGGACAGTCCCCTACGAGCAGTACTTC.

The rearrangement uses TRBV12-5 and TRBJ2-1, with 12 bases aligning to TRBD2. With 5 bases clipped from V and 6 bases from J, the junction kept 5 bases outside the gene matches. The CDR3 extends over 15 amino acids. CDR1 and CDR2 (germline): LGHNT, FRNRAP. This CDR3 reads CASGLRLAGVNEQFF. The CDR3 DNA follows: TGTGCTAGTGGTCTCAGACTAGCGGGGGTCAATGAGCAGTTCTTC.

The chain carries TRBV12-5 and TRBJ1-1; D call uncertain. CDR3 length: 14 amino acids. From germline, CDR1 is LGHNT and CDR2 FRNRAP. Between the trimmed V and J ends, which lost 1 base and 0 bases, there was a span of 6 bases. Here the CDR3 DNA reads TGTGCTAGTGGTTTGGAAGCAGTGAACACTGAAGCTTTCTTT. It is translated as CASGLEAVNTEAFF.

J is TRBJ1-2 and V is TRBV6-2 or TRBV6-3; possible D gene TRBD1, 6 bases. Germline values: CDR1 MNHEY, CDR2 SVGEGT. The germline V and J ends were trimmed by 5 bases and 8 bases, with 21 bases remaining between them. This CDR3 has 15 amino acids. The CDR3 DNA reads as TGTGCCAGCAGTGACCCACAGGGTACGACTATCGGCTACACCTTC. This codes for CASSDPQGTTIGYTF.

The chain has TRBV4-3 and TRBJ2-7, with D hard to call. This CDR3 has 14 amino acids. Trimming cost V 0 bases and J 2 bases, with 8 bases left between them. Per germline, CDR1 LGHNA and CDR2 YSLEER. Written as DNA, the CDR3 is TGCGCCAGCAGCCAAGATAGGTCCGCCTACGAGCAGTACTTC. Its protein product is CASSQDRSAYEQYF.

The chain combines TRBV7-2 with TRBJ1-2, with D unresolved. V lost 0 bases, J lost 0 bases, and 8 bases lay in between. Germline CDR1 SGHTA, CDR2 FQGNSA. This CDR3 spans 15 amino acids. The CDR3 DNA is TGTGCCAGCAGCTTAGCTTGGGGTTCTAACTATGGCTACACCTTC. It is translated as CASSLAWGSNYGYTF.

J is TRBJ1-2 and V is TRBV5-1; 7 nucleotides align to TRBD1. V lost 1 base and J lost 2; bases outside the gene matches: 5. Germline-derived CDR1 and CDR2 are SGHRS and YFSETQ. This CDR3 contains 15 residues. The CDR3 reads CASSLQTGSNYGYTF. The CDR3, as DNA: TGCGCCAGCAGCTTGCAGACAGGGTCGAACTATGGCTACACCTTC.

V and J are TRBV30 and TRBJ2-3; no firm D call. This CDR3 region has 13 residues. Trimming took off 6 bases at V and 1 base at J, with 11 bases between the two ends. The germline V gene encodes CDR1 GTSNPN and CDR2 SVGIG (reference sequence). CDR3 sequence reads: CACGLHRTDTQYF. CDR3 nucleotide sequence: TGTGCCTGCGGCCTTCACCGCACAGATACGCAGTATTTT. Filled out from reference TRBV30 and TRBJ2-3, the complete variable domain reads SQTIHQWPATLVQPVGSPLSLECTVEGTSNPNLYWYRQAAGRGLQLLFYSVGIGQISSEVPQNLSASRPQDRQFILSSKKLLLSDSGFYLCACGLHRTDTQYFGPGTRLTVL.

This clone came up a few times. This chain joins TRBV2 and TRBJ2-5; 8 bases are a match to TRBD1. This CDR3 region has 16 residues. Trimming cost V 6 bases and J 6 bases; bases outside gene matches: 15. Per the germline V gene, CDR1 is SNHLY and CDR2 is FYNNEI. CDR3 loop: CASSLWARGREKTQYF. The CDR3 nucleotides are TGTGCCAGCAGCCTCTGGGCCAGGGGGCGTGAAAAGACCCAGTACTTC.

The V call is TRBV7-9, the J call TRBJ1-1; no firm D call. This CDR3 has 11 residues. Trimming stripped 5 bases from V and 13 bases from J, with 14 bases between. Germline V gene data show CDR1 as SEHNR and CDR2 as FQNEAQ (reference sequence). The CDR3 DNA reads as TGTGCCAGCAGCACGGGCCAGCTTGGTTTCTTT. Amino acid sequence: CASSTGQLGFF. Full variable domain (remainder filled in from reference TRBV7-9 and TRBJ1-1): DTGVSQNPRHKITKRGQNVTFRCDPISEHNRLYWYRQTLGQGPEFLTYFQNEAQLEKSRLLSDRFSAERPKGSFSTLEIQRTEQGDSAMYLCASSTGQLGFFGQGTRLTVV.

This clone appeared a few times. This sequence joins TRBV6-6 and TRBJ1-1; D call uncertain. The CDR3 length is 11 residues. Germline loops: CDR1 MNHNY, CDR2 SVGAGI (reference sequence). V was pared by 7 bases and J by 3 bases, with 6 bases between. CDR3 nucleotides: TGTGCCAGCAAAAGATACACTGAAGCTTTCTTT. The encoded protein is CASKRYTEAFF.

The chain combines TRBV7-2 with TRBJ1-2; TRBD1 matches 11 bases. The CDR3 consists of 17 residues. Germline CDR1 and CDR2: SGHTA and FQGNSA. V trimming: 3 bases; J trimming: 5 bases; junction bases outside the gene matches: 11. The CDR3 DNA reads as TGTGCCAGCAGCTTCGAAGTAGGGACAGGGGGACGGTATGGCTACACCTTC. This codes for CASSFEVGTGGRYGYTF.

The rearrangement links TRBV5-1 to TRBJ1-6; 8 bases map to TRBD1. The junction had 10 bases not matched to a gene; V was cut back by 0 bases and J by 8 bases. The CDR3 consists of 17 residues. CDR1 SGHRS and CDR2 YFSETQ come from the germline V gene. CDR3 sequence (DNA): TGCGCCAGCAGCTTGGTACACGGCCAGGGGGCTTATTCACCCCTCCACTTT. Translation gives CASSLVHGQGAYSPLHF.